Each of the 8 T cell receptor beta chains below was sequenced from the same sample in a study of identical twins. TCRdb ran MiXCR on the 5' RACE reads and lists one entry per CDR3 protein. The sample includes about 240,000 distinct CDR3 sequences, roughly 12% of them seen just once. The same specimen was also included in a second study, on yellow fever vaccine responses in identical twins.

Sequenced input: memory (CD45RO+) T cells sorted from blood. The source is a woman aged 18-29 years in good health.

The chain is built from TRBV5-1 and TRBJ2-1; 12 bases agree with TRBD2. The CDR3 is 16 residues long. With 2 bases clipped from V and 7 bases from J, the junction kept 7 bases outside the gene matches. CDR1 is SGHRS and CDR2 is YFSETQ in the germline V gene. As DNA, the CDR3 is TGCGCCAGCAGCTTACTAGGGACTAGCGGGCTTAATGAGCAGTTCTTC. As protein: CASSLLGTSGLNEQFF.

This clonotype was counted a few times. The CDR3 here is CASSLGTTSSGANVLTF. In nucleotides, the CDR3 is TGCGCCAGCAGCTTGGGGACAACCTCCTCTGGGGCCAACGTCCTGACTTTC. This rearrangement joins TRBV5-1 to TRBJ2-6, with a weak D call TRBD1 (5 bases). The CDR3 extends over 17 amino acids. With 0 bases removed from V and 0 bases from J, the gap between germline ends came to 10 bases. Per germline, CDR1 SGHRS and CDR2 YFSETQ.

In its sample, this clonotype was seen many times. The gene calls are TRBV12-3 or TRBV12-4 and TRBJ2-3; the D gene is possibly TRBD1 (6 bases). Deletions cut 1 base from V and 4 bases from J, with 15 bases between. This CDR3 region has 16 residues. The CDR3 DNA is TGTGCCAGCAGTTTAGGGCAGGGGTTTGGGGCAGATACGCAGTATTTT. Its translation: CASSLGQGFGADTQYF.

The chain joins TRBV10-2 to TRBJ1-6; D is ambiguous. V shed 6 bases and J shed 2 bases, with 8 bases lying between them. CDR1 is WSHSY and CDR2 is SAAADI in the germline V gene. The CDR3 is 14 amino acids. CDR3 sequence reads: CASSRVTYNSPLHF. The CDR3 coding sequence is TGCGCCAGCAGCCGGGTTACCTATAATTCACCCCTCCACTTT.

This chain joins TRBV7-9 and TRBJ2-5, with 7 bases lining up with TRBD1. CDR3 length: 15 residues. In germline, CDR1 is SEHNR, CDR2 FQNEAQ (reference sequence). V lost 5 bases, J lost 6 bases, and 12 bases stayed unmatched. The CDR3 reads CASSTPGTVLQTQYF. CDR3 nucleotides: TGTGCCAGCAGCACCCCCGGGACAGTGTTGCAGACCCAGTACTTC.

This clonotype came up a few times. The chain joins TRBV5-1 to TRBJ1-2; D is ambiguous. Per the germline V gene, CDR1 is SGHRS and CDR2 is YFSETQ. Trimming took off 1 base at V and 0 bases at J, with 4 bases between the two ends. The CDR3 spans 13 residues. CDR3 amino acids: CASSLSTNYGYTF. CDR3 coding DNA: TGCGCCAGCAGCTTGTCAACTAACTATGGCTACACCTTC.

The V and J genes are TRBV28 and TRBJ2-7; no clear D gene. With 6 bases removed from V and 2 bases from J, the gap between germline ends came to 8 bases. CDR3 length: 12 residues. Germline V gene data show CDR1 as MDHEN and CDR2 as SYDVKM. The CDR3 DNA reads TGTGCCAGCAGACTCCACCCCTACGAGCAGTACTTC. Its translation: CASRLHPYEQYF.

J is TRBJ2-5 and V is TRBV12-3 or TRBV12-4; a possible D gene is TRBD2 (7 bases). The CDR3 covers 15 residues. Trimming pared 3 bases from V and 6 bases from J, leaving 17 bases between. The CDR3 DNA follows: TGTGCCAGCAGTTTGTCCCGGCAGGGGACTAAGACCCAGTACTTC. It specifies CASSLSRQGTKTQYF.